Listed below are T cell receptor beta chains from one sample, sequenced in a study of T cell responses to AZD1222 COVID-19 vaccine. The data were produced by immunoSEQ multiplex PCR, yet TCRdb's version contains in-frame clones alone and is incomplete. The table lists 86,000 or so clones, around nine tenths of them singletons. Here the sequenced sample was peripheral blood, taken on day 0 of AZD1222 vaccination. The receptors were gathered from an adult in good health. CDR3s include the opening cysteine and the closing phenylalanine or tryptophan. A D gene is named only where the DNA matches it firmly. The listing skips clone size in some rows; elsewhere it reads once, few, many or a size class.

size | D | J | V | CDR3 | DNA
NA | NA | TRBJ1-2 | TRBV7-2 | CASSLLQDSYGYTF | TGTGCCAGCAGCTTACTACAGGATTCCTATGGCTACACCTTC
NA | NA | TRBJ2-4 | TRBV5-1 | CASSPGQGGYIQYF | TGCGCCAGCAGCCCCGGACAGGGAGGGTACATTCAGTACTTC
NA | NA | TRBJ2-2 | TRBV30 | CAWSVYTGELFF | TGTGCCTGGAGTGTATACACCGGGGAGCTGTTTTTT
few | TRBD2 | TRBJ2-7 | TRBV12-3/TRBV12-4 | CASSPGGPSEQYF | TGTGCCAGCAGTCCGGGGGGGCCGAGCGAGCAGTACTTC
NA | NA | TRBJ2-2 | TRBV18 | CASSPLGGTAGELFF | TGTGCCAGCTCACCATTGGGCGGGACAGCCGGGGAGCTGTTTTTT
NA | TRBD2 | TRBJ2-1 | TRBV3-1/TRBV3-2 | CASSLLAGREQFF | TGTGCCAGCAGCCTTCTAGCGGGGCGGGAGCAGTTCTTC
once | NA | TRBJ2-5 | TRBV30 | CAWSWGSETQYF | TGTGCCTGGAGTTGGGGGTCGGAGACCCAGTACTTC
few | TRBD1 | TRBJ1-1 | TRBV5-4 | CASSLGGQGEAFF | TGTGCCAGCAGCTTGGGGGGACAGGGTGAAGCTTTCTTT
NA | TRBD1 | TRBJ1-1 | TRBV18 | CASSPWDRGGNTEAFF | TGTGCCAGCTCACCATGGGACAGGGGAGGGAACACTGAAGCTTTCTTT
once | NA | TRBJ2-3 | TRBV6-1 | CASSEGGGTDTQYF | TGTGCCAGCAGTGAGGGGGGCGGCACAGATACGCAGTATTTT
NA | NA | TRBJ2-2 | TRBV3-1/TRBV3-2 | CASSQPRTATGTGELFF | TGTGCCAGCAGCCAACCCCGAACCGCAACAGGTACCGGGGAGCTGTTTTTT
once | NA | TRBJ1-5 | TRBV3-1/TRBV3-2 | CASSRGHSNQPQHF | TGTGCCAGCAGCCGGGGCCATAGCAATCAGCCCCAGCATTTT
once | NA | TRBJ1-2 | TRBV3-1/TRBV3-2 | CASGAGAHNYGYTF | TGTGCCAGCGGCGCGGGAGCCCATAACTATGGCTACACCTTC
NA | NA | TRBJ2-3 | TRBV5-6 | CASSWTHTDTQYF | TGTGCCAGCAGCTGGACCCATACAGATACGCAGTATTTT
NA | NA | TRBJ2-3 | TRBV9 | CASSVDTTDTQYF | TGTGCCAGCAGCGTAGACACCACAGATACGCAGTATTTT
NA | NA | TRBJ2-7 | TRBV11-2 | CASSLSNNPYEQYF | TGTGCCAGCAGCTTATCCAACAACCCCTACGAGCAGTACTTC
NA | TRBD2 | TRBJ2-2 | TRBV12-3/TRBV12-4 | CASTRAGGGELFF | TGTGCCAGCACTCGGGCGGGAGGTGGGGAGCTGTTTTTT
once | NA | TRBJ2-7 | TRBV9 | CASSVGPRYEQYF | TGTGCCAGCAGCGTGGGACCAAGGTACGAGCAGTACTTC
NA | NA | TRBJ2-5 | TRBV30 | CAWSSGLGRETQYF | TGTGCCTGGAGTTCGGGACTGGGGAGGGAGACCCAGTACTTC
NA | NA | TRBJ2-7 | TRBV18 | CASSPSGRSSYEQYF | TGTGCCAGCTCACCATCAGGGCGGAGCTCCTACGAGCAGTACTTC
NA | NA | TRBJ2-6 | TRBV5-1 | CASSLAQFDVLTF | TGCGCCAGCAGCTTGGCCCAGTTCGACGTCCTGACTTTC
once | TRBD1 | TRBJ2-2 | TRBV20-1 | CSASRDRGTGELFF | TGCAGTGCTAGTAGGGACAGAGGCACCGGGGAGCTGTTTTTT
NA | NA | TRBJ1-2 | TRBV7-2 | CASSPVVGHNYGYTF | TGTGCCAGCAGCCCCGTTGTGGGACATAACTATGGCTACACCTTC
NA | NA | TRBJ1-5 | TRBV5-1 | CASSSRDGNQPQHF | TGCGCCAGCAGCAGCCGGGACGGAAATCAGCCCCAGCATTTT
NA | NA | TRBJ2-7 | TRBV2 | CASRISRGPTYEQYF | TGTGCCAGCAGAATCTCCCGGGGGCCGACCTACGAGCAGTACTTC
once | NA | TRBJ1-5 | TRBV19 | CASTGGIGTIRAQHF | TGTGCCAGTACTGGGGGGATCGGTACAATCAGGGCCCAGCATTTT
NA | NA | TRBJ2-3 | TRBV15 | CATSRVGGGTDTQYF | TGTGCCACCAGCAGAGTTGGGGGAGGCACAGATACGCAGTATTTT
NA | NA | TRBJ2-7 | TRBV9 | CASSARRGSYEQYF | TGTGCCAGCAGCGCCCGGAGGGGGTCCTACGAGCAGTACTTC
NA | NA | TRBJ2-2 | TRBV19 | CASREGMWTGELFF | TGTGCCAGTAGGGAGGGTATGTGGACCGGGGAGCTGTTTTTT
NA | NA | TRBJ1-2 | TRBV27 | CASSFVGGGYTF | TGTGCCAGCAGTTTCGTTGGGGGTGGCTACACCTTC
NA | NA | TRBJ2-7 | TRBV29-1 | CSAGGGRGYEQYF | TGCAGCGCAGGGGGGGGGAGAGGATACGAGCAGTACTTC
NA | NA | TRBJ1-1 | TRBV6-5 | CASKGQGKAEAFF | TGTGCCAGCAAGGGCCAGGGGAAGGCTGAAGCTTTCTTT
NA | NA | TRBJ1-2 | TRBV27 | CASRQGNYGYTF | TGTGCCAGCAGACAGGGCAACTATGGCTACACCTTC
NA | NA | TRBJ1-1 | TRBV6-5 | CASILRGGAAEAFF | TGTGCCAGCATCTTACGGGGTGGAGCGGCTGAAGCTTTCTTT
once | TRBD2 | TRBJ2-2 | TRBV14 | CASSQATSGRRTGELFF | TGTGCCAGCAGCCAGGCTACTAGCGGGAGGCGAACCGGGGAGCTGTTTTTT
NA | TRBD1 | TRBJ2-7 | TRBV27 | CASSIPTGTGGLRAREQYF | TGTGCCAGCAGTATCCCAACCGGGACAGGGGGCCTTAGGGCACGCGAGCAGTACTTC
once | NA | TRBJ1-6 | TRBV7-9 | CASSLVVGARSPLHF | TGTGCCAGCAGCTTAGTAGTGGGGGCTCGATCACCCCTCCACTTT
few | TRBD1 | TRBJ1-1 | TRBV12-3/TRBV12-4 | CASKTGGVTEAFF | TGTGCCAGCAAAACAGGGGGTGTAACTGAAGCTTTCTTT
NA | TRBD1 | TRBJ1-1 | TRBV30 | CAWRGQVRAFF | TGTGCCTGGAGGGGACAGGTCCGTGCTTTCTTT
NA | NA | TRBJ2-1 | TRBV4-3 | CASSQEKGLDWNEQFF | TGCGCCAGCAGCCAAGAAAAAGGACTGGATTGGAATGAGCAGTTCTTC
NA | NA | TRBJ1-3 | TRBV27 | CASSLQGRSGNTIYF | TGTGCCAGCAGTTTGCAGGGGCGCTCTGGAAACACCATATATTTT
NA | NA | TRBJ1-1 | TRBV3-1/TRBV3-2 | CASSQGFLNTEAFF | TGTGCCAGCAGCCAAGGCTTTTTGAACACTGAAGCTTTCTTT
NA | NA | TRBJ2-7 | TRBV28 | CASSLEGYEQYF | TGTGCCAGCAGTCTGGAGGGCTACGAGCAGTACTTC
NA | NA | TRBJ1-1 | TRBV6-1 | CASSEARATEAFF | TGTGCCAGCAGTGAAGCTAGAGCCACTGAAGCTTTCTTT
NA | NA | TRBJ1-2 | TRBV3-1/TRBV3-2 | CASSPTAHYGYTF | TGTGCCAGCAGTCCAACCGCGCACTATGGCTACACCTTC
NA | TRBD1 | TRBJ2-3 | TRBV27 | CASRRQGADTQYF | TGTGCCAGCAGGAGACAGGGGGCAGATACGCAGTATTTT